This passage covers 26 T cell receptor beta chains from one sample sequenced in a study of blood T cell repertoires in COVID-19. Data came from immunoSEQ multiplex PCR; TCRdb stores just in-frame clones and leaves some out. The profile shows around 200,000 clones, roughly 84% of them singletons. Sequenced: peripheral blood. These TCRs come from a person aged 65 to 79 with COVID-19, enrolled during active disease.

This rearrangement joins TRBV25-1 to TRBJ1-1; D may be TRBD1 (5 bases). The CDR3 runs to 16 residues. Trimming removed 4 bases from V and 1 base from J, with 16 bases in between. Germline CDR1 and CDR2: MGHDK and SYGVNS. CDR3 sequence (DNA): TGTGCCAGCAGTGGAAGACAGACCCTAAGGAACACTGAAGCTTTCTTT. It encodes CASSGRQTLRNTEAFF.

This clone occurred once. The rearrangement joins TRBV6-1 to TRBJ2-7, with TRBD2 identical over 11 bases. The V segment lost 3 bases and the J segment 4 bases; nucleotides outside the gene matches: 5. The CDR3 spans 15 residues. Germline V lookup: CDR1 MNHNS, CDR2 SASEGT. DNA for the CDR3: TGTGCCAGCAGTGAGTGGGGACTAGCGGATTACGAGCAGTACTTC. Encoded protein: CASSEWGLADYEQYF.

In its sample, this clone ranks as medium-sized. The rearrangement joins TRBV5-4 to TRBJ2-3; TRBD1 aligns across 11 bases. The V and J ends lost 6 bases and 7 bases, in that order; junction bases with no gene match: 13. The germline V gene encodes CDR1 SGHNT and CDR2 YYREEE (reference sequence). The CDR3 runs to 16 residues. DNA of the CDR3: TGTGCCAGCACCAAAGGGGGGGGACAGGGGGACCATACGCAGTATTTT. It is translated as CASTKGGGQGDHTQYF.

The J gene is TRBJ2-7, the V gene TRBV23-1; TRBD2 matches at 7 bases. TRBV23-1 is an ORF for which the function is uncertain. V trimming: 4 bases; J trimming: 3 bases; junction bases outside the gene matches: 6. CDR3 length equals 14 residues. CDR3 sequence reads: CASSLARGDYEQYF. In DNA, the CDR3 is TGCGCCAGCAGTCTTGCCCGGGGGGACTACGAGCAGTACTTC.

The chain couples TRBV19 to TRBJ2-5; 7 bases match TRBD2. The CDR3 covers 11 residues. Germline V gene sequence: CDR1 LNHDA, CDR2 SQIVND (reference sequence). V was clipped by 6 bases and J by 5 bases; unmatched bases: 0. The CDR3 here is CASRGGETQYF. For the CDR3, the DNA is TGTGCCAGTAGGGGAGGGGAGACCCAGTACTTC.

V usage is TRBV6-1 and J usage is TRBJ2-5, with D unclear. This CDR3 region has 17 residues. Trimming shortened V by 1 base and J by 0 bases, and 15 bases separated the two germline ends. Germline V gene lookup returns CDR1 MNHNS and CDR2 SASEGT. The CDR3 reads CASSEGVSKRNQETQYF. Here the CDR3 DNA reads TGTGCCAGCAGTGAAGGGGTTAGTAAGAGGAACCAAGAGACCCAGTACTTC.

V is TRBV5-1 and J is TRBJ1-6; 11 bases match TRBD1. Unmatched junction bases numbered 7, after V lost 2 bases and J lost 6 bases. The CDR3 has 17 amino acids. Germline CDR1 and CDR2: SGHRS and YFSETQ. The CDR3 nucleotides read TGCGCCAGCAGCTTAAACGGACAGGGGGCCCGTAATTCACCCCTCCACTTT. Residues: CASSLNGQGARNSPLHF.

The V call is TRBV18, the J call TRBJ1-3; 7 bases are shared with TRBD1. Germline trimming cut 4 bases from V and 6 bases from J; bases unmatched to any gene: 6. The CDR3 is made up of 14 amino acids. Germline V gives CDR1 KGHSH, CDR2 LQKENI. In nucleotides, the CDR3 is TGTGCCAGCTCACTCTCGGACAGGACAAACACCATATATTTT. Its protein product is CASSLSDRTNTIYF.

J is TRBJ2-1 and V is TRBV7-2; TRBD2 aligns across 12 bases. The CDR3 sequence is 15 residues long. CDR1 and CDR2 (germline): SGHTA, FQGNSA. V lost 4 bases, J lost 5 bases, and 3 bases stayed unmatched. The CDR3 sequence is CASSYGLAGNNEQFF. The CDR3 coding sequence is TGTGCCAGCAGCTATGGACTAGCGGGGAACAATGAGCAGTTCTTC.

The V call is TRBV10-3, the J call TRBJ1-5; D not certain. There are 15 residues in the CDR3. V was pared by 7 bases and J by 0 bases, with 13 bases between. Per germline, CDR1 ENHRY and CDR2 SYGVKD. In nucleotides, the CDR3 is TGTGCCATCAAAAGCGGCGGTAATAGCAATCAGCCCCAGCATTTT. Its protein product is CAIKSGGNSNQPQHF.

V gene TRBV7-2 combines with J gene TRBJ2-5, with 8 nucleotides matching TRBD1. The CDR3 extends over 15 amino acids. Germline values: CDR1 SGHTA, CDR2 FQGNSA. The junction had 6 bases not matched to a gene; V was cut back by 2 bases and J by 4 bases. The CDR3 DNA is TGTGCCAGCAGCTTAAGGACAGGGAGTCGAGAGACCCAGTACTTC. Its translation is CASSLRTGSRETQYF. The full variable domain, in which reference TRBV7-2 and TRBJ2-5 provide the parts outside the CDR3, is GAGVSQSPSNKVTEKGKDVELRCDPISGHTALYWYRQSLGQGLEFLIYFQGNSAPDKSGLPSDRFSAERTGGSVSTLTIQRTQQEDSAVYLCASSLRTGSRETQYFGPGTRLLVL.

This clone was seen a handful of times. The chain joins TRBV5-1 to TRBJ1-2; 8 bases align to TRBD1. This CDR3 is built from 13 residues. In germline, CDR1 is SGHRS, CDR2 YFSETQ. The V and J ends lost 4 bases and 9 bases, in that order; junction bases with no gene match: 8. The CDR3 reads CASSQGQDDRYTF. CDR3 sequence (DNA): TGCGCCAGCAGCCAGGGACAGGATGATCGCTACACCTTC.

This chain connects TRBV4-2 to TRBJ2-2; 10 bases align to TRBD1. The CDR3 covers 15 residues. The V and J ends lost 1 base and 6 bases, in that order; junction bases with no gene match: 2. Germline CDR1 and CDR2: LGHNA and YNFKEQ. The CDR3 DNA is TGTGCCAGCAGCCAAGGACAGGGGGCTGCCGGGGAGCTGTTTTTT. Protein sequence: CASSQGQGAAGELFF.

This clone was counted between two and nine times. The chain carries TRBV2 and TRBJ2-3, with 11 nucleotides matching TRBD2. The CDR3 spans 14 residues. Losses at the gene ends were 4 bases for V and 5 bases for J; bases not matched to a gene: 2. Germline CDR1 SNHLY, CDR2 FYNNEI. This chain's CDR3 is CASSGTSGRDTQYF. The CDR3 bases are TGTGCCAGCAGTGGGACTAGCGGGCGAGATACGCAGTATTTT.

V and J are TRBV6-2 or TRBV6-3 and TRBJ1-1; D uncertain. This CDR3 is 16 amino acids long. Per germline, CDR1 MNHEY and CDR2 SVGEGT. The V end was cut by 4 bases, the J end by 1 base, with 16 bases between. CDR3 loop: CASSSERAGRNTEAFF. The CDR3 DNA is TGTGCCAGCAGTTCCGAGCGTGCGGGTCGGAACACTGAAGCTTTCTTT.

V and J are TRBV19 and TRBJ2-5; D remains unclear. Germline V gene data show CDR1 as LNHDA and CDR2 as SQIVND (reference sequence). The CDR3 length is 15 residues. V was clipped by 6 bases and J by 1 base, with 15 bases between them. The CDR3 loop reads CASSHTYRVQETQYF. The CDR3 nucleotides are TGTGCCAGTAGCCACACCTACAGAGTCCAAGAGACCCAGTACTTC.

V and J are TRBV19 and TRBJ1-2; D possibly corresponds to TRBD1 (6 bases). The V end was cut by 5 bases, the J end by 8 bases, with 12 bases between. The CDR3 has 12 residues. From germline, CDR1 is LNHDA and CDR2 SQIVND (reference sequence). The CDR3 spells CASSPQGFGYTF. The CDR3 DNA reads TGTGCCAGTAGTCCCCAGGGGTTCGGCTACACCTTC.

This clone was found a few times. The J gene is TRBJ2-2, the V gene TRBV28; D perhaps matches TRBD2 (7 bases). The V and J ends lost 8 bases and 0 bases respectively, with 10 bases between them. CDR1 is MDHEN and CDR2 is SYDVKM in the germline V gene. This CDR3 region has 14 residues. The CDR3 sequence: CASGGGPNTGELFF. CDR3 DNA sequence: TGTGCCAGCGGCGGGGGCCCGAACACCGGGGAGCTGTTTTTT.

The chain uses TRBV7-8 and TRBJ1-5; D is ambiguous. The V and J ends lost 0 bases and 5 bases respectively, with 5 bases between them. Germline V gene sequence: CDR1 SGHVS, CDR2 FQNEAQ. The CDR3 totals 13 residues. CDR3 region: CASSLAEDQPQHF. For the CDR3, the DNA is TGTGCCAGCAGCTTAGCTGAGGATCAGCCCCAGCATTTT.

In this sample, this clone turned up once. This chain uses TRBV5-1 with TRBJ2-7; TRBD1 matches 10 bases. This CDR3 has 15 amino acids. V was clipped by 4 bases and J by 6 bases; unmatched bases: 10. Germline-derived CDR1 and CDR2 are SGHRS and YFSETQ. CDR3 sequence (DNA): TGCGCCAGCAGCGTAACCGGGACAGGGGCTTCCGAGCAGTACTTC. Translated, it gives CASSVTGTGASEQYF.

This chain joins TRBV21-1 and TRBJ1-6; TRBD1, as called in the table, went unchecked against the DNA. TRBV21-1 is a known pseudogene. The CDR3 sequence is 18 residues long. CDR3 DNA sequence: TGTGCCAGCAGCAACTGTGGCAGGCAGGGGGGCTATAATTCACCCCTCCACTTT. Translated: CASSNCGRQGGYNSPLHF.

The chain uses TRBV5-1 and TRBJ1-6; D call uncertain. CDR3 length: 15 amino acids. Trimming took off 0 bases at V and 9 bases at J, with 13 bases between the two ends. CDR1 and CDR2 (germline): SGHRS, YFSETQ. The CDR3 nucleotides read TGCGCCAGCAGCTTGGTGGACCGGGATGGTTCACCCCTCCACTTT. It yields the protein CASSLVDRDGSPLHF.

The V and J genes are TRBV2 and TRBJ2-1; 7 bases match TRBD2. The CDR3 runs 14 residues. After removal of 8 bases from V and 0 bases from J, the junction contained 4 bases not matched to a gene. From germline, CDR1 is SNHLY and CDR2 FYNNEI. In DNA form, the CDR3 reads TGTGCCAGCGGGGGAGGGGTCTCCTACAATGAGCAGTTCTTC. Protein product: CASGGGVSYNEQFF.

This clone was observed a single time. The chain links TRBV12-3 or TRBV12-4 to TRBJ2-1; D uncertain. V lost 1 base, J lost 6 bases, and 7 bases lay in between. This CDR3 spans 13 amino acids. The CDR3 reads CASSLVPGNEQFF. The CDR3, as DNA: TGTGCCAGCAGTTTAGTTCCGGGCAATGAGCAGTTCTTC.

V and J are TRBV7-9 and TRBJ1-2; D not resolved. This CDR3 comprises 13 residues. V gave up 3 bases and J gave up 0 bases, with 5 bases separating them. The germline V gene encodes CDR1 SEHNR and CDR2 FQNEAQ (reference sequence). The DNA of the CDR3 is TGTGCCAGCAGCTTGTCTCCTAACTATGGCTACACCTTC. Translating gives CASSLSPNYGYTF.

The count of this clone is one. CDR3 sequence: CASSLSPWGGKEQYF. In DNA form, the CDR3 reads TGTGCCAGCAGTTTATCCCCGTGGGGGGGTAAAGAGCAGTACTTC. The chain employs TRBV27 and TRBJ2-7, with TRBD2 matching 7 bases. V lost 0 bases and J lost 7; bases outside the gene matches: 9. CDR1 is MNHEY and CDR2 is SMNVEV in the germline V gene (reference sequence). This CDR3 spans 15 amino acids.